The rows below give T cell receptor beta chains drawn from one sample of a study of cytomegalovirus exposure and HLA in healthy donors. Here immunoSEQ multiplex PCR was the method, and the copy in TCRdb shows in-frame clones only, minus some. The data hold 130,000 or so clones, with 80% to 90% observed a single time. The sequenced sample was PBMCs. These receptors originate from a young woman in good health and CMV-seropositive. Each CDR3 is given with its conserved first and last residue. The order of the fields is D gene, clone size, J gene, V gene, CDR3 protein, CDR3 DNA. D genes are given only for firm matches. Not every row has a clone size; where given, it reads once, few, many or a size class.

TRBD1,.,TRBJ1-2,TRBV2,CASSLTGAGGYTF,TGTGCCAGCAGTCTCACAGGGGCTGGCGGCTACACCTTC
TRBD2,.,TRBJ2-3,TRBV5-1,CASGKLAGSTDTQYF,TGCGCCAGCGGGAAGCTAGCGGGGAGCACAGATACGCAGTATTTT
.,.,TRBJ2-3,TRBV6-6,CASSYSNGVGTDTQYF,TGTGCCAGCAGTTACTCGAACGGGGTAGGCACAGATACGCAGTATTTT
.,.,TRBJ2-7,TRBV14,CASSQGFAGYEQYF,TGTGCCAGCAGCCAAGGCTTTGCGGGTTACGAGCAGTACTTC
TRBD1,.,TRBJ1-1,TRBV2,CASRQGYTEAFF,TGTGCCAGCCGACAGGGTTACACTGAAGCTTTCTTT
.,once,TRBJ1-1,TRBV10-1,CASSESFAANTEAFF,TGCGCCAGCAGTGAGAGTTTTGCGGCGAACACTGAAGCTTTCTTT
.,.,TRBJ1-1,TRBV6-5,CASTRLVGGTEAFF,TGTGCCAGCACCCGCCTGGTAGGAGGCACTGAAGCTTTCTTT
TRBD2,.,TRBJ2-5,TRBV15,CATSRDPSGGAVDF,TGTGCCACCAGCAGAGACCCTAGCGGGGGGGCCGTGGACTTC
TRBD2,.,TRBJ2-3,TRBV5-4,CASSSGLAGGMTDTQYF,TGTGCCAGCAGCTCGGGACTAGCGGGGGGGATGACAGATACGCAGTATTTT
.,.,TRBJ2-7,TRBV5-4,CASSRDGGIDYEQYF,TGTGCCAGCAGCCGAGATGGGGGGATCGACTACGAGCAGTACTTC
TRBD1,.,TRBJ1-2,TRBV6-5,CASGTGGAVTF,TGTGCCAGCGGGACAGGGGGCGCAGTCACCTTC
.,.,TRBJ1-5,TRBV19,CASSGGIIRRYQPQHF,TGTGCCAGTAGTGGCGGGATTATACGTCGGTATCAGCCCCAGCATTTT
.,.,TRBJ1-1,TRBV7-9,CAGSLNTGTEAFF,TGTGCCGGCAGCTTAAACACAGGCACTGAAGCTTTCTTT
TRBD1,.,TRBJ1-1,TRBV29-1,CSVEDMTRQGLRPEAFF,TGCAGCGTTGAAGATATGACCAGACAGGGGCTCAGGCCTGAAGCTTTCTTT
.,.,TRBJ2-7,TRBV4-1,CASSQDYGVYEQYF,TGCGCCAGCAGCCAAGATTACGGGGTCTACGAGCAGTACTTC
TRBD2,.,TRBJ2-5,TRBV10-2,CASRAGLSGLHQETQYF,TGCGCCAGCAGGGCAGGGCTTAGCGGGCTACACCAAGAGACCCAGTACTTC
.,.,TRBJ2-5,TRBV4-1,CASSQSLWGGQETQYF,TGCGCCAGCAGCCAATCCCTTTGGGGAGGTCAAGAGACCCAGTACTTC
TRBD1,few,TRBJ1-1,TRBV25-1,CASSPQGAGVENTEAFF,TGTGCCAGCAGTCCTCAGGGGGCGGGAGTAGAGAACACTGAAGCTTTCTTT
TRBD2,.,TRBJ2-5,TRBV9,CASSVVSGGQETQYF,TGTGCCAGCAGCGTAGTTAGCGGGGGCCAAGAGACCCAGTACTTC
TRBD2,.,TRBJ2-7,TRBV30,CAWSVGLAAYEQYF,TGTGCCTGGAGTGTTGGACTAGCGGCTTACGAGCAGTACTTC
.,once,TRBJ1-2,TRBV9,CASSVGMDGAGYTF,TGTGCCAGCAGCGTAGGGATGGATGGGGCCGGCTACACCTTC
TRBD2,.,TRBJ2-7,TRBV7-9,CASSQGTTTPIEQYF,TGTGCCAGCAGCCAAGGGACTACAACCCCAATCGAGCAGTACTTC
.,.,TRBJ2-5,TRBV30,CAWSVRGSETQYF,TGTGCCTGGAGTGTAAGAGGGTCGGAGACCCAGTACTTC
TRBD1,.,TRBJ1-3,TRBV7-9,CASSLEGGKPGNTIYF,TGTGCCAGCAGCTTAGAAGGGGGCAAACCCGGAAACACCATATATTTT
.,.,TRBJ2-2,TRBV11-3,CASSLGVWGVGTGELFF,TGTGCCAGCAGCTTAGGGGTTTGGGGGGTGGGCACCGGGGAGCTGTTTTTT
.,once,TRBJ1-5,TRBV2,CASSEGGRGVYQPQHF,TGTGCCAGCAGTGAAGGAGGCAGGGGAGTCTATCAGCCCCAGCATTTT
.,.,TRBJ1-1,TRBV27,CASSLAGMNTEAFF,TGTGCCAGCAGTTTAGCGGGTATGAACACTGAAGCTTTCTTT
TRBD1,.,TRBJ1-2,TRBV4-1,CASSQEKGTGGGYTF,TGCGCCAGCAGCCAAGAGAAAGGGACAGGGGGCGGCTACACCTTC
TRBD1,.,TRBJ1-6,TRBV6-1,CASSIRQGESSPLHF,TGTGCCAGCAGCATCCGACAGGGGGAAAGTTCACCCCTCCACTTT
.,.,TRBJ2-1,TRBV19,CASSIDEGRQFF,TGTGCCAGTAGTATAGATGAGGGTAGGCAGTTCTTC